This T cell receptor beta chain was captured by sequencing in a study of T cell responses to AZD1222 COVID-19 vaccine. The overall study: Analyses pooled second doses at about 4 or about 12 weeks. Whole-study findings and limits: Mostly white British, mostly female donors; authors suggested clonal diversity may be underestimated.

Assay used: immunoSEQ multiplex PCR; TCRdb lists only in-frame clones, some missing. Here the sample spans about 140,000 clones, over 75% being singletons. Trimming left V 3 bases short and J 2 bases short, with 12 bases between. Germline CDR1 reads MRHNA; CDR2 reads SNTAGT. CDR3 length: 15 amino acids. Comments on this clone: Its antigen remains unknown.

This sample comprised peripheral blood, obtained on day 0 of AZD1222 vaccination. This TCR was sampled from an adult in good health. V and J are TRBV6-4 and TRBJ2-3; D is perhaps TRBD2 (7 bases). The CDR3 reads CASSEGGGHTDTQYF. The CDR3 bases are TGTGCCAGCAGTGAAGGCGGGGGCCACACAGATACGCAGTATTTT.